This T cell receptor (beta chain) appears in the sequencing data of a study of STAT5B mutations in CD4+ large granular lymphocyte leukemia. Whole-study findings and limits: 8/27 top patient clones versus 2/35 control clones were TRBV06-family. Patient CD4-sorted repertoires stayed more clonal than healthy ones after leukemic-clone removal.

This clone appeared a few times. Its target is not known. Healthy controls were blood donor buffy coats. Measured with immunoSEQ multiplex PCR; TCRdb has only the in-frame clones, and not every one. The sample has 25,000 to 30,000 clones; approximately 80% are singletons. This CDR3 contains 13 residues. The sample was CD4+ T cells from blood buffy coats. The rearrangement joins TRBV21-1 to TRBJ1-1. TRBV21-1 is assigned pseudogene status. The receptor was derived from a human donor in good health. DNA for the CDR3: TGTGCCAGCAGCAGCCGGGACTACAGTGAAGCTTTCTTT. Its protein is CASSSRDYSEAFF.